This T cell receptor beta chain was found in a study of blood T cell repertoires in COVID-19. Overall study context: The cDNA or gDNA used as material had been derived from T cells, B-cell-depleted T cells, or PBMCs.

Seattle cases were enrolled at active infection and followed longitudinally. This table comes from immunoSEQ multiplex PCR, and its TCRdb copy is limited to in-frame clones, with some not included. The sample gives about 220,000 clones, roughly 85% of which show up once; about 2.5% is in the top ten. The CDR3 has 19 amino acids. Per germline, CDR1 LGHNA and CDR2 YNFKEQ. V trimming: 4 bases; J trimming: 7 bases; junction bases outside the gene matches: 15. This rearrangement joins TRBV4-2 to TRBJ1-6; 11 positions match TRBD1. The sequenced sample consisted of peripheral blood. The TCR comes from an older woman with COVID-19, enrolled during active disease. CDR3 protein: CASSRPGQGGSHSNSPLHF. CDR3 DNA sequence: TGTGCCAGCAGCCGGCCGGGACAGGGGGGTTCACATAGCAATTCACCCCTCCACTTT.